This is a list of T cell receptor beta chains from one sample in a study of beta chain features in type 1 diabetes. TCRdb's copy holds only in-frame clones and misses some; the assay was immunoSEQ multiplex PCR. The sample has about 740,000 clones, roughly an eighth seen once. Sequencing input: naive CD4+ T cells from blood. These receptors were obtained from a man between 18 and 35 years old with type 1 diabetes. CDR3s include the opening cysteine and the closing phenylalanine or tryptophan. Fields, in order: CDR3 protein, CDR3 DNA, D gene, clone size, J gene, V gene. D genes are given only for firm matches. Size is omitted from some rows. Given values are once, few, many or a class for expanded clones.

CASSFGSGAEAFF,TGTGCCAGTAGTTTTGGGAGTGGAGCCGAAGCTTTCTTT,.,.,TRBJ1-1,TRBV19
CASKFSEDTEAFF,TGTGCCAGCAAGTTTTCGGAGGACACTGAAGCTTTCTTT,.,.,TRBJ1-1,TRBV6-1
CAWSRPGPLEGEQFF,TGTGCCTGGAGTCGTCCGGGACCCCTGGAGGGTGAGCAGTTCTTC,.,many,TRBJ2-1,TRBV30
CASSQRRYYGYTF,TGTGCCAGCAGCCAACGGCGGTACTATGGCTACACCTTC,.,few,TRBJ1-2,TRBV14
CASSYGQVNSGNTIYF,TGTGCCAGCAGTTACGGCCAGGTTAACTCTGGAAACACCATATATTTT,.,few,TRBJ1-3,TRBV6-5
CASTTGSSGANVLTF,TGTGCCAGTACCACAGGCAGCTCTGGGGCCAACGTCCTGACTTTC,.,.,TRBJ2-6,TRBV19
CASGDRYEQYF,TGTGCCAGCGGGGACAGGTACGAGCAGTACTTC,TRBD1,.,TRBJ2-7,TRBV6-1
CASSLPGQGFYEQYF,TGTGCCAGCAGCTTGCCGGGACAGGGATTCTACGAGCAGTACTTC,TRBD1,few,TRBJ2-7,TRBV5-4
CASSFGNSGAETQYF,TGTGCCAGCAGCTTTGGAAATAGCGGGGCCGAGACCCAGTACTTC,TRBD2,.,TRBJ2-5,TRBV7-6
CASSQAQRGASQETQYF,TGCGCCAGCAGCCAAGCGCAACGGGGGGCCTCTCAAGAGACCCAGTACTTC,.,few,TRBJ2-5,TRBV4-1